This T cell receptor (beta chain) is drawn from a study of technical replicates of blood from a few donors. The assay was immunoSEQ multiplex PCR, and TCRdb's table has in-frame clones only and misses some. The sample gives around 100,000 clones, approximately 95% of which show up once; approximately 0.36% is in the top ten. J was trimmed by 6 bases and V by 7 bases; bases with no gene match: 11. The CDR3 consists of 17 residues. Germline CDR1 and CDR2: SQVTM and ANQGSEA. Input material: T cells isolated from PBMCs. This receptor was identified in a human donor in good health. The chain has TRBV29-1 and TRBJ2-2, with 16 bases lining up with TRBD2. The CDR3 region has the DNA TGCAGCGCCCCGGTGGGGACTAGCGGGAGGGCATCCGGGGAGCTGTTTTTT. It is translated as CSAPVGTSGRASGELFF.